The text below deals with one T cell receptor beta chain. What it binds is not known. The V and J ends lost 4 bases and 0 bases respectively, with 8 bases between them. Germline V gene sequence: CDR1 SGHNT, CDR2 YENEEA. The CDR3 contains 14 residues. The sample is drawn from a study of OX40 agonist ivuxolimab in advanced cancers. Study context: Cohort: around 86% men, mean age 60, aged roughly 23 to 90. Antecedent anti-PD-1, anti-PD-L1 or anti-CTLA-4 therapy was permissible, with roughly 36% having received some. Study-wide points: Low normalized T-cell clonal expansion also characterized some of the nonresponders.

Sequenced by immunoSEQ multiplex PCR; TCRdb stores in-frame clones only, minus some. Found here are 50,000 or so clones, 80% to 95% of them singletons; the top ten hold approximately 12%. This chain joins TRBV11-3 and TRBJ2-3; D call uncertain. The clonotype was recovered from an adult with an advanced solid tumor such as melanoma, head and neck, liver or kidney cancer. The sequences come from CD4+ or CD8+ T cells sorted from blood, collected in a trial of the OX40 agonist ivuxolimab. CDR3 bases: TGTGCCAGCAGCTCACTCAGTAGCACAGATACGCAGTATTTT. Translated: CASSSLSSTDTQYF.